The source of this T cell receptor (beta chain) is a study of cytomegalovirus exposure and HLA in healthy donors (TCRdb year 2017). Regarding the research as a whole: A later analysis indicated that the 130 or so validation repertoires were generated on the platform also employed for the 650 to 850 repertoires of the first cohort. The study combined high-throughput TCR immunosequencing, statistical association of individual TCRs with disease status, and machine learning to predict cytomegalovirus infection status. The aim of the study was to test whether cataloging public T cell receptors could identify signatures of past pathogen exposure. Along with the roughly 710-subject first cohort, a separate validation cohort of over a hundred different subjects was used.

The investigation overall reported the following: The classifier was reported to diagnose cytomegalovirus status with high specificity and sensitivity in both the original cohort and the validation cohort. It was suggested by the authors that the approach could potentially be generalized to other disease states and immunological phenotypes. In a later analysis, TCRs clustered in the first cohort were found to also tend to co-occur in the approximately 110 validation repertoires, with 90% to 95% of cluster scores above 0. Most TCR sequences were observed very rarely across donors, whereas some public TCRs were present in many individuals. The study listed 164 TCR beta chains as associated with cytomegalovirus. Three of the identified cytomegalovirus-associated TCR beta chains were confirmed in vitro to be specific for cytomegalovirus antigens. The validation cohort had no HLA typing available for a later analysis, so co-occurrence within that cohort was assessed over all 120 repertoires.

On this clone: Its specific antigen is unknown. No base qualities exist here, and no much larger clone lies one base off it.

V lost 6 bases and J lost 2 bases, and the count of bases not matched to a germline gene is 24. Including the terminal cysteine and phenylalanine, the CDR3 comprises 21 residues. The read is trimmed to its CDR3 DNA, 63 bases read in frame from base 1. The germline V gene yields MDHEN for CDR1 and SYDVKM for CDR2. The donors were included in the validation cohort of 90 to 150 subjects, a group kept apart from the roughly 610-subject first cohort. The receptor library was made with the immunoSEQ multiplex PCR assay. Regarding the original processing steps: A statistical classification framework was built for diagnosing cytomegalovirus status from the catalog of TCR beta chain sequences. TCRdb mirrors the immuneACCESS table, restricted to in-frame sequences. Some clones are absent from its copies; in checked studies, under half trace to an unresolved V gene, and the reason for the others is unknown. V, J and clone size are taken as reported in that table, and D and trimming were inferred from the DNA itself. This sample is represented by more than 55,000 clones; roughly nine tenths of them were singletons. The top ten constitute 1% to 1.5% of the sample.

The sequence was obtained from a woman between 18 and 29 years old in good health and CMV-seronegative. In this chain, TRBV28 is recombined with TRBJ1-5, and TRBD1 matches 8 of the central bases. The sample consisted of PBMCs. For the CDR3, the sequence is CASSSFFPQGAVYTGNQPQHF. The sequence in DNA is TGTGCCAGCAGCTCCTTCTTCCCTCAGGGGGCGGTTTATACTGGCAATCAGCCCCAGCATTTT.